This T cell receptor (beta chain) is from a study of blood T cell repertoires in COVID-19. This clone was observed once. In the authors' methods: Reference gene primer amplification yielded estimated nucleated cell counts. Libraries were prepared by immunoSEQ multiplex PCR; TCRdb keeps only in-frame clonotypes and omits some of them. Clone size and the V and J calls come from that table; the DNA yielded D and trimming. Of roughly 260,000 clones in the sample, about 87% were seen once. Germline-derived CDR1 and CDR2 are LNHNV and YYDKDF (reference sequence). Trimming cost V 5 bases and J 0 bases, with 14 bases left between them. The CDR3 has 15 residues.

The sequence derives from a man between 60 and 70 years old who had recovered from COVID-19. The chain recombines TRBV15 with TRBJ2-7; D possibly corresponds to TRBD1 (6 bases). The sequenced material came from peripheral blood. The CDR3 DNA is TGTGCCACCAGCTCCGGGACACATAACTCCTACGAGCAGTACTTC. Translating gives CATSSGTHNSYEQYF.